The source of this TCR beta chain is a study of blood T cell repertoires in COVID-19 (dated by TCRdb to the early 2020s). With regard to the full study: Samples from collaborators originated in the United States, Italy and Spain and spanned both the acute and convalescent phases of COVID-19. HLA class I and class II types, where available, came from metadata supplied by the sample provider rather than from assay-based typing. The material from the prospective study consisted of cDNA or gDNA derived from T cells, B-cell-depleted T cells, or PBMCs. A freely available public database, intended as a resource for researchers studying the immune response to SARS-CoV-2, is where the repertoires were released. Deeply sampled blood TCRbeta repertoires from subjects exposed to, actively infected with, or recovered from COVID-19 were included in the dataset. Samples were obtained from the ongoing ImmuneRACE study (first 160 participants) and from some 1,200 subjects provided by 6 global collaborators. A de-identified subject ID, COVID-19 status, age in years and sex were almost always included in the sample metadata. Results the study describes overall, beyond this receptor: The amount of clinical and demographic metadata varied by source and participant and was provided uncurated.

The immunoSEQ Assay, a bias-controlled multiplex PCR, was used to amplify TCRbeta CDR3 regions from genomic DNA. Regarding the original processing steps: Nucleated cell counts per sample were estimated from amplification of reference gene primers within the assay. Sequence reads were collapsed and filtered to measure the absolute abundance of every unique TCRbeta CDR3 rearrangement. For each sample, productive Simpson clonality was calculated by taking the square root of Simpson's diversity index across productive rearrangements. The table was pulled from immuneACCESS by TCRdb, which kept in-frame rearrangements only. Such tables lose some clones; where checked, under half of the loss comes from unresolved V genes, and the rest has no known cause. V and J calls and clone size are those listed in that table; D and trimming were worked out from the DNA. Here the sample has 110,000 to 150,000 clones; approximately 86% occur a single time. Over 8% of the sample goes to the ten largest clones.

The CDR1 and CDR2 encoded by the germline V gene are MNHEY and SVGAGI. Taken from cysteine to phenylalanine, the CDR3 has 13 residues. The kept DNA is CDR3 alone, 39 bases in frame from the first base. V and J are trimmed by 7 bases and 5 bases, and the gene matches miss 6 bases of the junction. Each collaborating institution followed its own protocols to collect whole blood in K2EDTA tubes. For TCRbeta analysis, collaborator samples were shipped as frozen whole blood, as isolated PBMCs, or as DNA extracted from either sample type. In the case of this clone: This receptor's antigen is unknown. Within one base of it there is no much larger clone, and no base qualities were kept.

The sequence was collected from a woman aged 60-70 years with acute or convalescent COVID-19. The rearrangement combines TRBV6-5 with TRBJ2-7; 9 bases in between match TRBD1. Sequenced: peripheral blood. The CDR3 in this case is CASTRGQGHEQYF. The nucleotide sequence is TGTGCCAGCACTAGGGGACAGGGACACGAGCAGTACTTC.